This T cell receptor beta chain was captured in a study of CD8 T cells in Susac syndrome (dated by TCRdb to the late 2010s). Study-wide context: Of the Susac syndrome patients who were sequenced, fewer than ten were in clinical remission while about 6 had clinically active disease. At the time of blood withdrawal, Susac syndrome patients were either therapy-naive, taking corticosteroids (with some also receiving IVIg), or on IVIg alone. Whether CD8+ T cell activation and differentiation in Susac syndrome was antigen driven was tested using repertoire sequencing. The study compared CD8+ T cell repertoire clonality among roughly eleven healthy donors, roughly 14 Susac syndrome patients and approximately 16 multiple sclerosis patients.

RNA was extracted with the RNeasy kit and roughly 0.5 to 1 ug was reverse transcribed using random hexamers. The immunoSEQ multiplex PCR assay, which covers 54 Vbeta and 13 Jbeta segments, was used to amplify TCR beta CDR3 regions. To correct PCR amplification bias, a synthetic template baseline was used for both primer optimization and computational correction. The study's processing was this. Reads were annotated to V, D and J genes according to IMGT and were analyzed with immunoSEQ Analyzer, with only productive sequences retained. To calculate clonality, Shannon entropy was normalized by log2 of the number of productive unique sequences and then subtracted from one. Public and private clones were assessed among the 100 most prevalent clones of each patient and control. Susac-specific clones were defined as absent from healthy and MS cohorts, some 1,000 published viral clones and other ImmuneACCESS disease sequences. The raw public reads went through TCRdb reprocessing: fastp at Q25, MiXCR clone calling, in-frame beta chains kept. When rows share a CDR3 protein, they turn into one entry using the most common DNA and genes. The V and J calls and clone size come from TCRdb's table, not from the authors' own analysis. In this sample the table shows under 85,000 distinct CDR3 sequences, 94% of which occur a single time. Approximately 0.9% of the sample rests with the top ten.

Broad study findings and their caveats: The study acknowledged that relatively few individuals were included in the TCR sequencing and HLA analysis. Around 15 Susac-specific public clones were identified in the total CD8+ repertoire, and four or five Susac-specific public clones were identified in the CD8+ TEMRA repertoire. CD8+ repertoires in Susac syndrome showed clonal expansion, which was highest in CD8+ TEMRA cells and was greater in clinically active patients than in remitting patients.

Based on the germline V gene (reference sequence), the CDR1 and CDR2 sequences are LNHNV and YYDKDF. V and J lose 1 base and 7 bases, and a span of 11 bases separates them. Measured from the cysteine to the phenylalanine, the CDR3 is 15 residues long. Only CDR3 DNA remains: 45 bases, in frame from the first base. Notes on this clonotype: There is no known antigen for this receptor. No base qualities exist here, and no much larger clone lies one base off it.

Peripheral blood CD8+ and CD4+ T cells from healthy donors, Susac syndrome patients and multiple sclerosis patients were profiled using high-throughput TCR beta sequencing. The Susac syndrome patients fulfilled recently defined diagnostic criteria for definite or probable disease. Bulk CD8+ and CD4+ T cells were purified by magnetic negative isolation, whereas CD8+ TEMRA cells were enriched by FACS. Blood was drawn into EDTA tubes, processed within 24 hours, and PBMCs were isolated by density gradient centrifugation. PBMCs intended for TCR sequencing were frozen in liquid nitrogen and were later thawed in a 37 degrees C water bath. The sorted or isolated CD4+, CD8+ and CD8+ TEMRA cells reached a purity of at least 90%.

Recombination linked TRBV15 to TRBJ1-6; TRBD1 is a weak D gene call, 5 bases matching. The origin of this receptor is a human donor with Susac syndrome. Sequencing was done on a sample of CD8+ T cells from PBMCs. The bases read TGTGCCACCAGCAGAGGGGGGAGAAGCAATTCACCCCTCCACTTT. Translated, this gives CATSRGGRSNSPLHF.